These T cell receptor beta chains were read from a single sample in a study of blood T cells in healthy people across ages. Each CDR3 protein gets one entry after TCRdb re-called the 5' RACE reads with MiXCR. The table has 1.5 million to 2 million distinct CDR3 sequences, about 50% seen once. The sample taken for sequencing was blood. The receptor source for this set is a woman aged 40 to 50 in good health. The CDR3 runs from the conserved cysteine through the conserved F or W. Each record gives: CDR3 DNA, CDR3 protein, J gene, V gene, D gene, clone size. The D gene is left open where the match is weak. Clone size is shown for a subset of rows, as once, few, many or a class of expanded clone.

DNA: TGTGCCAGCAGCCAAGTACAGACACCTTACGAGCAGTACTTC
CDR3: CASSQVQTPYEQYF
J: TRBJ2-7
V: TRBV14
D: NA
size: NA

DNA: TGTGCCACCAGTGATCGACAGGGATCCGCGTACGAGCAGTACTTC
CDR3: CATSDRQGSAYEQYF
J: TRBJ2-7
V: TRBV24-1
D: TRBD1
size: NA

DNA: TGTGCCAGCAGCGGCCGCGGGGGTTGGGAGTTCTTC
CDR3: CASSGRGGWEFF
J: TRBJ2-1
V: TRBV9
D: TRBD2
size: NA

DNA: TGTGCCAGCAGTCCCTCGACAGGCTACGACTATGGCTACACCTTC
CDR3: CASSPSTGYDYGYTF
J: TRBJ1-2
V: TRBV28
D: NA
size: NA

DNA: TGTGCCAGCAGGGGGGCTGGGCTACTCACAGATACGCAGTATTTT
CDR3: CASRGAGLLTDTQYF
J: TRBJ2-3
V: TRBV2
D: NA
size: NA

DNA: TGTGCCAGCAGCTTGGTGGGGGGCTCAGCCAAAAACATTCAGTACTTC
CDR3: CASSLVGGSAKNIQYF
J: TRBJ2-4
V: TRBV28
D: NA
size: NA

DNA: TGTGCCAGCAGCTTAGGGATCGCCTCAACCTCAGGGTTCTCAGGGGATACGCAGTATTTT
CDR3: CASSLGIASTSGFSGDTQYF
J: TRBJ2-3
V: TRBV7-2
D: NA
size: NA

DNA: TGTGCCAGCAGCTTAGGGGAAGTAGCGGAAGAGCAGTTCTTC
CDR3: CASSLGEVAEEQFF
J: TRBJ2-1
V: TRBV7-9
D: NA
size: NA

DNA: TGTGCCATCAGTGAGAACCTAGGTACGCAGTATTTT
CDR3: CAISENLGTQYF
J: TRBJ2-3
V: TRBV10-3
D: NA
size: few

DNA: TGTGCCACAGGACAGTCGCAAAACATTCAGTACTTC
CDR3: CATGQSQNIQYF
J: TRBJ2-4
V: TRBV15
D: NA
size: NA

DNA: TGTGCCACCAGTGATTTTCGGAACTACGAGCAGTACTTC
CDR3: CATSDFRNYEQYF
J: TRBJ2-7
V: TRBV24-1
D: NA
size: NA

DNA: TGCGCCAGCAGCTTGGTCTCCGGGACAGGGAACTACGAGCAGTACTTC
CDR3: CASSLVSGTGNYEQYF
J: TRBJ2-7
V: TRBV5-1
D: TRBD1
size: few

DNA: TGCGCCAGCAGCCAACCGACAGGGACCAACGAGCAGTACTTC
CDR3: CASSQPTGTNEQYF
J: TRBJ2-7
V: TRBV4-1
D: TRBD1
size: few

DNA: TGCGCCAGCAGCCAAGGAGGGGGCCAAAATTACGAGCAGTACTTC
CDR3: CASSQGGGQNYEQYF
J: TRBJ2-7
V: TRBV4-3
D: TRBD1
size: NA

DNA: TGCAGTGCTAGGCCCCTAGCGGGGGGGAGCACAGATACGCAGTATTTT
CDR3: CSARPLAGGSTDTQYF
J: TRBJ2-3
V: TRBV20-1
D: TRBD2
size: NA

DNA: TGTGCCATCAGTGAAGAGGCTATCTTTGATACGCAGTATTTT
CDR3: CAISEEAIFDTQYF
J: TRBJ2-3
V: TRBV10-3
D: NA
size: NA

DNA: TGCGCCAGCAGCTTGGCTACGGGGGGGACGCAGTATTTT
CDR3: CASSLATGGTQYF
J: TRBJ2-3
V: TRBV5-1
D: TRBD2
size: NA

DNA: TGTGCCACCAGCAGAGGCCTAGCGGACGGGTACAATGAGCAGTTCTTC
CDR3: CATSRGLADGYNEQFF
J: TRBJ2-1
V: TRBV15
D: TRBD2
size: NA

DNA: TGCGCCAGCAGCTTGCAGCCCGGGTCCAATGAGCAGTTCTTC
CDR3: CASSLQPGSNEQFF
J: TRBJ2-1
V: TRBV5-1
D: NA
size: few

DNA: TGTGCCACCAGCAGAAACCTGGACAGGGTGGGTGGTGGATGGGGGCAACTCAATGAGCGGTTCTTC
CDR3: CATSRNLDRVGGGWGQLNERFF
J: TRBJ2-1
V: TRBV15
D: TRBD1
size: NA

DNA: TGCAGTGCCCCGGACAGCCCCTACGAGCAGTACTTC
CDR3: CSAPDSPYEQYF
J: TRBJ2-7
V: TRBV20-1
D: NA
size: few

DNA: TGCAGCGTAACGACGGGTTCTAGGGAAAAACTGTTTTTT
CDR3: CSVTTGSREKLFF
J: TRBJ1-4
V: TRBV29-1
D: NA
size: NA

DNA: TGCGCCAGCAGCCAAGATTGGGTAGCTGGCGAGCAGTACTTC
CDR3: CASSQDWVAGEQYF
J: TRBJ2-7
V: TRBV4-3
D: NA
size: few

DNA: TGTGCCATCAGTGAGGACGGAGGGGTCGATGGCTACACCTTC
CDR3: CAISEDGGVDGYTF
J: TRBJ1-2
V: TRBV10-3
D: NA
size: few

DNA: TGCGCCAGCAGCCAAGATCCCTACCCAAGCTCCTACAATGAGCAGTTCTTC
CDR3: CASSQDPYPSSYNEQFF
J: TRBJ2-1
V: TRBV4-1
D: NA
size: NA

DNA: TGTGCCAGCAGTTACTCGGGGGGCGGGTCCTCCTACGAGCAGTACTTC
CDR3: CASSYSGGGSSYEQYF
J: TRBJ2-7
V: TRBV6-5
D: NA
size: NA

DNA: TGTGCCAGCAGTTACCCCAGGAGCGGGAGAACCACAGATACGCAGTATTTT
CDR3: CASSYPRSGRTTDTQYF
J: TRBJ2-3
V: TRBV6-2/TRBV6-3
D: TRBD2
size: NA

DNA: TGCGCCAGCAATAGTGGGGGACAGAGGCGGGCCAATGAGCAGTTCTTC
CDR3: CASNSGGQRRANEQFF
J: TRBJ2-1
V: TRBV5-1
D: TRBD1
size: few

DNA: TGTGCCATCAGTGAGGCCGGGACTTCATACACAGATACGCAGTATTTT
CDR3: CAISEAGTSYTDTQYF
J: TRBJ2-3
V: TRBV10-3
D: NA
size: NA

DNA: TGTGCCAGCTTCTTACTGGCCCCCGGGGAGCAGTACTTC
CDR3: CASFLLAPGEQYF
J: TRBJ2-7
V: TRBV11-2
D: NA
size: NA

DNA: TGTGCCAGCAGTATGCTGGGGGACCGGTCGGACACAGATACGCAGTATTTT
CDR3: CASSMLGDRSDTDTQYF
J: TRBJ2-3
V: TRBV28
D: NA
size: NA

DNA: TGCGCCAGCAGCCAAGATACGGTCCCTTACAATGAGCAGTTCTTC
CDR3: CASSQDTVPYNEQFF
J: TRBJ2-1
V: TRBV4-3
D: NA
size: NA

DNA: TGTGCCAGCAGCTTAACGGGGGGAGGTACCAATGAGCAGTTCTTC
CDR3: CASSLTGGGTNEQFF
J: TRBJ2-1
V: TRBV7-2
D: TRBD2
size: NA

DNA: TGCAGCGTTGAGAGGGAAGGAATGAACACTGAAGCTTTCTTT
CDR3: CSVEREGMNTEAFF
J: TRBJ1-1
V: TRBV29-1
D: NA
size: NA

DNA: TGCGCCAGCAGCCCTAGAGGGTTGGAAAGATCACCCCTCCACTTT
CDR3: CASSPRGLERSPLHF
J: TRBJ1-6
V: TRBV5-1
D: NA
size: NA

DNA: TGCAGTGCACGGCGGGGGCGCGACTACGAGCAGTACTTC
CDR3: CSARRGRDYEQYF
J: TRBJ2-7
V: TRBV20-1
D: NA
size: few

DNA: TGTGCCAGGGGAGGCGGGGGATTTTTCGATGAGCAGTACTTC
CDR3: CARGGGGFFDEQYF
J: TRBJ2-5
V: TRBV2
D: TRBD2
size: NA

DNA: TGCGCCAGCAGCCCCCAGGGGACAGTCGCCTACGAGCAGTACTTC
CDR3: CASSPQGTVAYEQYF
J: TRBJ2-7
V: TRBV4-1
D: TRBD1
size: few

DNA: TGCAGTGCTAGACAGGTACAGAATCAGCCCCAGCATTTT
CDR3: CSARQVQNQPQHF
J: TRBJ1-5
V: TRBV20-1
D: NA
size: NA

DNA: TGTGCCAGCAGCTTTCAGGGAAACCTACAAGAGACCCAGTACTTC
CDR3: CASSFQGNLQETQYF
J: TRBJ2-5
V: TRBV7-2
D: NA
size: NA

DNA: TGCAGTGCCTATGAAGGCAGGGGGCGGAATGAGCAGTTCTTC
CDR3: CSAYEGRGRNEQFF
J: TRBJ2-1
V: TRBV20-1
D: TRBD1
size: NA

DNA: TGTGCCGGCAGTTACGTTCAGATGCAAGAGACCCAGTACTTC
CDR3: CAGSYVQMQETQYF
J: TRBJ2-5
V: TRBV6-6
D: NA
size: NA

DNA: TGCGCCAGCAGCCAAGGGACAGGGGCCAATGGGGCCAACGTCCTGACTTTC
CDR3: CASSQGTGANGANVLTF
J: TRBJ2-6
V: TRBV4-3
D: TRBD1
size: few

DNA: TGCGCCAGCAGCTTGGACCCGGGACAGGGTGGCGAGCAGTACTTC
CDR3: CASSLDPGQGGEQYF
J: TRBJ2-7
V: TRBV5-1
D: TRBD1
size: few

DNA: TGTGCCAGCAGTTTAGAGGGAACAGGGCTTACCTACGAGCAGTACTTC
CDR3: CASSLEGTGLTYEQYF
J: TRBJ2-7
V: TRBV12-3/TRBV12-4
D: NA
size: NA

DNA: TGCAGTGCTAGGGGACTAGCGGGGGGGCCGTGGGAGACCCAGTACTTC
CDR3: CSARGLAGGPWETQYF
J: TRBJ2-5
V: TRBV20-1
D: TRBD2
size: NA

DNA: TGCAGCGTTGAGGGTAGCGGGGGAAATGGTGGCAATGAGCAGTACTTC
CDR3: CSVEGSGGNGGNEQYF
J: TRBJ2-5
V: TRBV29-1
D: TRBD2
size: NA

DNA: TGTGCCAGCAGTGAGTACAGGGAGCCCCCCTACAATGAGCAGTTCTTC
CDR3: CASSEYREPPYNEQFF
J: TRBJ2-1
V: TRBV6-1
D: NA
size: NA

DNA: TGTGCCAGCAGTTTAGCAGGGACAGGCCCCTCCTACGAGCAGTACTTC
CDR3: CASSLAGTGPSYEQYF
J: TRBJ2-7
V: TRBV12-3/TRBV12-4
D: TRBD1
size: NA

DNA: TGTGCCAGCAGTTATGCGGGGGACACAGATACGCAGTATTTT
CDR3: CASSYAGDTDTQYF
J: TRBJ2-3
V: TRBV6-6
D: TRBD2
size: NA

DNA: TGTGCCAGCAGCTTAACAGTCGGCCTTAACACCGGGGAGCTGTTTTTT
CDR3: CASSLTVGLNTGELFF
J: TRBJ2-2
V: TRBV7-9
D: NA
size: NA

DNA: TGCGCCAGCAGTGAGCGAGGACAGGGAAGAGAGACCCAGTACTTC
CDR3: CASSERGQGRETQYF
J: TRBJ2-5
V: TRBV10-1
D: TRBD1
size: few

DNA: TGTGCCAGCAGGGCGGCGGATAGCAATCAGCCCCAGCATTTT
CDR3: CASRAADSNQPQHF
J: TRBJ1-5
V: TRBV2
D: NA
size: NA

DNA: TGCGCCAGCAGCTTTTCCGGGACAGGGGCCGCAGATACGCAGTATTTT
CDR3: CASSFSGTGAADTQYF
J: TRBJ2-3
V: TRBV5-1
D: TRBD1
size: NA

DNA: TGTGCCAGCAGTCCAAGAGCGACTAGCCCTCTTCGCACAGATACGCAGTATTTT
CDR3: CASSPRATSPLRTDTQYF
J: TRBJ2-3
V: TRBV7-9
D: TRBD2
size: NA

DNA: TGTGCCAGCAGTTTAGAGTCTCGCGACAACTATGGCTACACCTTC
CDR3: CASSLESRDNYGYTF
J: TRBJ1-2
V: TRBV12-3/TRBV12-4
D: NA
size: NA

DNA: TGTGCCAGCAACGCAGGAGACCAAGAGACCCAGTACTTC
CDR3: CASNAGDQETQYF
J: TRBJ2-5
V: TRBV5-4
D: NA
size: NA

DNA: TGCGCCAGCAGCCAGGGGGGACCTTATAGCAATCAGCCCCAGCATTTT
CDR3: CASSQGGPYSNQPQHF
J: TRBJ1-5
V: TRBV4-1
D: NA
size: NA